This T cell receptor beta chain was sequenced in a study of blood T cell repertoires in COVID-19. Study-wide context: Sites across the United States, Italy and Spain contributed samples from acute and convalescent COVID-19. The cDNA or gDNA used as material had been derived from T cells, B-cell-depleted T cells, or PBMCs.

Original methodology: For nucleated cells, counts were estimated from reference gene primer amplification. Here immunoSEQ multiplex PCR was the method, and the copy in TCRdb shows in-frame clones only, minus some. The DNA gave D and trimming, while V, J and clone size come from that table. This table has about 200,000 clones, about nine tenths appearing once. Germline V lookup: CDR1 SGHNT, CDR2 YYREEE (reference sequence). CDR3 length equals 17 residues. After removal of 4 bases from V and 3 bases from J, the junction contained 12 bases not matched to a gene. The J gene is TRBJ2-1, the V gene TRBV5-4; 8 nucleotides align to TRBD2. The source material was peripheral blood. The TCR sequence derives from a man aged 25-45 years who had recovered from COVID-19. In nucleotides, the CDR3 is TGTGCCAGCAGCCCATCCACGGGGGGGTACTACTACAATGAGCAGTTCTTC. Encoded protein: CASSPSTGGYYYNEQFF.